This entry is about one TCR beta chain. This entry comes from a study of blood T cell repertoires in COVID-19. V gave up 6 bases and J gave up 4 bases, with 15 bases separating them. Germline CDR1 LNHNV, CDR2 YYDKDF (reference sequence). This CDR3 is 14 amino acids long. Libraries were prepared by immunoSEQ multiplex PCR; TCRdb keeps only in-frame clonotypes and omits some of them. The sample includes around 200,000 clones, roughly 89% of them seen just once. V is TRBV15 and J is TRBJ1-2; D gene uncertain. The sample comprised peripheral blood. The sequence was collected from a woman younger than 35 who had recovered from COVID-19. The CDR3 spells CATRLSAAFYGYTF. In DNA, the CDR3 is TGTGCCACCAGACTCTCTGCCGCCTTCTATGGCTACACCTTC.